This T cell receptor (beta chain) was found in a study of blood T cell repertoires in COVID-19. Study background: Nucleic acid was either cDNA or gDNA, and it came from T cells, B-cell-depleted T cells, or PBMCs.

The authors' processing: The assay estimated nucleated cells by amplifying reference gene primers. Data came from immunoSEQ multiplex PCR; TCRdb stores just in-frame clones and leaves some out. The DNA gave D and trimming, while V, J and clone size come from that table. Among more than 80,000 clones, over 70% were seen once, and the ten largest hold roughly 11%. The germline V gene has CDR1 SGHRS and CDR2 YFSETQ. V was pared by 0 bases and J by 4 bases, with 1 base of the junction left unmatched. This CDR3 is 15 amino acids long. This clonotype was obtained from a man aged 80 or over with acute or convalescent COVID-19. The chain has TRBV5-1 and TRBJ1-6; 7 nucleotides agree with TRBD1. The specimen sequenced was peripheral blood. The CDR3: CASSLDRGYNSPLHF. Written as DNA, the CDR3 is TGCGCCAGCAGCTTGGACAGGGGATATAATTCACCCCTCCACTTT.